The rows below give T cell receptor beta chains drawn from one sample of a study of T-cell memory formation after mild COVID-19. Via MiXCR, TCRdb re-called the 5' RACE reads, giving one row per CDR3 protein. The data contain roughly 68,000 distinct CDR3 sequences, over 15% of them seen just once; the ten biggest clones take up 30% to 35%. The sequenced sample consisted of PBMCs or a T cell subset sorted from them (not recorded which). These receptors all stem from an adult woman who had mild COVID-19 (a few samples of this study predate the infection). Cell type and time point are not known. Both conserved end residues are part of each CDR3. A D gene is named only where the DNA matches it firmly. Rows give clone size only sometimes, using once, few, many, or a class for an expanded clone.

v_call	j_call	clone_size	d_call	cdr3_nt	cdr3_aa
TRBV6-1	TRBJ2-5	few	TRBD2	TGTGCCAGCAGTCAAATGACTAGCGGGGGCCTGGAGACCCAGTACTTC	CASSQMTSGGLETQYF
TRBV7-9	TRBJ2-2	-	-	TGTGCCAGCAGGGGCGATCACACCGGGGAGCTGTTTTTT	CASRGDHTGELFF
TRBV7-9	TRBJ2-7	-	TRBD1	TGTGCCAGCAGCGTCACCGGACAGGGGCTGTACGAGCAGTACTTC	CASSVTGQGLYEQYF
TRBV28	TRBJ1-6	few	TRBD1	TGTGCCAGCAGTACGCCGGGACAGGGTATATCACCCCTCCACTTT	CASSTPGQGISPLHF
TRBV1	TRBJ2-1	-	-	TGCACCAGCAGCCAAGCCCCGACTAGCGGGAGTTCGCTTGAGCAGTTCTTC	CTSSQAPTSGSSLEQFF
TRBV29-1	TRBJ2-2	-	TRBD2	TGCAGCGTCAGAACTATGGCCCTAGCGGGAGGTCTGAACACCGGGGAGCTGTTTTTT	CSVRTMALAGGLNTGELFF
TRBV5-1	TRBJ2-1	few	-	TGCGCCAGCAGCTTGGAACAATACAATGAGCAGTTCTTC	CASSLEQYNEQFF
TRBV30	TRBJ1-5	few	-	TGTGCCTGGAGTGTGTACCCCGGGGAGCCCCAGCATTTT	CAWSVYPGEPQHF
TRBV11-2	TRBJ2-2	few	-	TGTGCCAGCAGCTTTTGGGGGACCGAGAACACCGGGGAGCTGTTTTTT	CASSFWGTENTGELFF
TRBV7-9	TRBJ2-2	-	-	TGTGCCAGCAGCTTAGCCGGCGGCAGGGAGAACACCGGGGAGCTGTTTTTT	CASSLAGGRENTGELFF
TRBV9	TRBJ2-7	few	-	TGTGCCAGCAGCCCTGCCCACGATTACGAGCAGTACTTC	CASSPAHDYEQYF
TRBV4-2	TRBJ1-1	few	-	TGTGCCAGCAGCCAAGAGAACGGGGTGAACACTGAAGCTTTCTTT	CASSQENGVNTEAFF
TRBV29-1	TRBJ1-1	few	TRBD1	TGCAGCGGGGGGGACAGCGGACTAACTGAAGCTTTCTTT	CSGGDSGLTEAFF
TRBV12-3/TRBV12-4	TRBJ2-7	-	TRBD1	TGTGCCAGCAGTTCTCGGGACAGAGCCTACGAGCAGTACTTC	CASSSRDRAYEQYF
TRBV29-1	TRBJ2-7	few	-	TGCAGCGTTGTGACCCCGGGGAGCTCCTACGAGCAGTACTTC	CSVVTPGSSYEQYF
TRBV5-1	TRBJ1-1	few	-	TGCGCCAGCAGCTTGGGGCGGGGGATGGACACTGAAGCTTTCTTT	CASSLGRGMDTEAFF
TRBV4-3	TRBJ1-1	-	-	TGCGCCAGCAGCCAAGGAGCGGTCCCGAACACTGAAGCTTTCTTT	CASSQGAVPNTEAFF
TRBV2	TRBJ2-7	-	-	TGTGCCAGCAGTGACAGGGTCGCGGGCCCGGAGCAGTACTTC	CASSDRVAGPEQYF
TRBV24-1	TRBJ2-7	few	TRBD1	TGTGCCACCAGTGAGGCTACGGACAGGGGCTACGAGCAGTACTTC	CATSEATDRGYEQYF
TRBV2	TRBJ1-1	-	-	TGTGCCACTCGTGGGGGGGGGCATGGGACTGAAGCTTTCTTT	CATRGGGHGTEAFF
TRBV5-1	TRBJ2-7	many	-	TGCGCCAGCAGCTTGACAGGCCCCTACGAGCAGTACTTC	CASSLTGPYEQYF
TRBV6-2/TRBV6-3	TRBJ2-3	-	-	TGTGCCAGCAGTTATGGGGGGAACTCAGATACGCAGTATTTT	CASSYGGNSDTQYF
TRBV5-4	TRBJ2-2	few	-	TGTGCCAGCAGTTGGGACCCGCTTCGGACCGGGGAGCTGTTTTTT	CASSWDPLRTGELFF
TRBV7-9	TRBJ2-3	few	-	TGTGCCAGCAGCCTCCCGGACCGCGGCGCAGATACGCAGTATTTT	CASSLPDRGADTQYF
TRBV5-1	TRBJ2-5	-	-	TGCGCCAGCAGTCTGAAGTCGTACCAAGAGACCCAGTACTTC	CASSLKSYQETQYF
TRBV5-1	TRBJ2-1	-	-	TGCGCCAGCAGCTTGCCTACTCTCATATCCGGCAATGAGCAGTTCTTC	CASSLPTLISGNEQFF
TRBV6-6	TRBJ2-3	few	-	TGTGCCAGCAGCCGCCCCGACAGAAGCACAGATACGAAGTATTTT	CASSRPDRSTDTKYF
TRBV6-5	TRBJ2-3	few	-	TGTGCCAGCAGTTGGGGTGGGGGGCCGAGCGGGCGCACAGATACGCAGTATTTT	CASSWGGGPSGRTDTQYF
TRBV28	TRBJ2-7	once	-	TGTGCCAGCAGTCCTACTAGCTCCTACGAGCAGTACTTC	CASSPTSSYEQYF
TRBV12-3/TRBV12-4	TRBJ1-2	many	-	TGTGCCAGCAGTTTTTGGGCAGGGGATGGCTACACCTTC	CASSFWAGDGYTF
TRBV19	TRBJ2-5	-	-	TGTGCCAGTAGTCCCGGAGGAGTCCAGTACTTC	CASSPGGVQYF
TRBV7-8	TRBJ2-1	few	TRBD2	TGTGCCAGCAGAAACGCGCCCGGGACTAGTAATGAGCAGTTCTTC	CASRNAPGTSNEQFF
TRBV20-1	TRBJ2-7	few	-	TGCAGTGCTAGTTGGCCAGGGTATATACACGAGCAGTACTTC	CSASWPGYIHEQYF